The following is a T cell receptor (beta chain) sequence with its context. This clonotype was counted between two and nine times. Its specific antigen is unknown. The input lacks base qualities; no much larger clone sits a single base away. The data were obtained in a study of identical twins (dated by TCRdb to 2016 to 2017). At the level of the whole study: To test whether fetal clonotypes persist, this study deep-sequenced TCR alpha and beta repertoires from monozygotic twins, from unrelated adults of various ages, and from cord blood. To rule out contamination, the twin experiments were replicated at different times with different library preparation protocols. Beyond this particular receptor, the publication reports: The excess sharing between twins in beta out-of-frame sequences was weaker because fewer shared sequences reduced the signal-to-noise ratio. In monozygotic twins, out-of-frame TCR alpha sharing was systematically underestimated by recombination models, although the models agreed with sharing between unrelated individuals. Because the same donors could not be followed over many years, the conclusions depended on cross-sectional statistical analysis. Invariant T cells such as MAIT and iNKT could partly confound zero-insertion analyses, although diverse VJ usage argued against such confounding for most clonotypes. Compared with coincidental sharing between unrelated individuals, out-of-frame TCR alpha sequences shared between twins had an excess of sequences with low generation probability. Abundant cord blood beta clonotypes had fewer insertions, young adult naive repertoires showed a similar but weaker trend, and memory repertoires showed no such trend.

Every donor was a healthy Caucasian. The twin cohort consisted of three pairs of female monozygotic twins, all aged roughly 18 to 29 years. Positive isolation kits from Invitrogen were used to isolate the CD4+ and CD8+ T cell populations. To prepare the library, 5' RACE was applied. Reads for this sample came from an Illumina HiSeq 2000. Template switching added a universal primer binding site, and the final cDNA carried a unique molecular identifier that allowed TCR cDNA molecules to be counted accurately. Specific primers in the conserved constant-segment region were used to synthesize first-strand cDNA for the TCR alpha and beta chains. Each cDNA library was double barcoded, with a SMART-Mk sample barcode plus Illumina barcodes, to control for contamination. TruSeq adapter sequences and Illumina sample barcodes were added in two successive PCR steps. TCR alpha and beta cDNA libraries were sequenced on the Illumina HiSeq platform with custom primers. Regarding the original processing steps: Raw reads were processed with MiGEC to extract unique molecular identifiers, and MiXCR was used to determine CDR3 positions. Recombination models were inferred per individual with the repgenHMM and IGoR tools using an EM algorithm. The analysis of shared clonotypes was done with the tcR package in R, with sharing normalized by the product of cloneset sizes. To study raw recombination without the effects of thymic and clonal selection, out-of-frame nonproductive sequences were analyzed. In-frame beta chains were kept once TCRdb had trimmed the public reads at Q25 with fastp and called clones with MiXCR. Identical CDR3 proteins give one entry, which carries the most common genes and DNA. For this entry, the V and J calls and clone size follow TCRdb and not the study's own pipeline. This sample is represented by about 530,000 distinct CDR3 sequences; approximately 20% of them were singletons. The ten largest clones represent 0.45% to 0.5% of the sample.

The CDR1 and CDR2 encoded by the germline V gene are MNHEY and SVGEGT. The CDR3 numbers 16 residues from cysteine through phenylalanine. This entry keeps only the CDR3 DNA: 48 bases, framed from base 1. V is reduced by 1 base and J by 0 bases, leaving a spacing of 10 bases between them. The same sample was also studied in work on yellow fever vaccine responses in identical twins. As described in the second report: The authors reported that the T cell response to vaccination in identical twins appeared partly convergent and partly personalized. Focusing on identical twins, the study followed the T cell clones that responded to the vaccine, and did so with precision.

Sequenced input: CD4+ T cells sorted from blood. Here the chain combines TRBV6-2 or TRBV6-3 and TRBJ2-4; the D segment is perhaps TRBD1 or TRBD2, each sharing 5 matched bases. This receptor was identified in a woman aged 18-29 years in good health. The CDR3 in this case is CASSYLGTLAKNIQYF. The DNA sequence is TGTGCCAGCAGTTACTTGGGGACCCTAGCCAAAAACATTCAGTACTTC.